These 9 T cell receptor beta chains were all obtained from the same sample, sequenced in a study of T cells in Graves' hyperthyroidism and ophthalmopathy. Amplification yielded TCR beta CDR3 regions, with RNA transcripts as the source. HTBI primers were employed in a first-round RT-PCR of the TCR CDR3. Each CDR3 protein gets one entry after TCRdb re-called the multiplex PCR reads with MiXCR. Among a few hundred thousand distinct CDR3 sequences listed, over 12% were seen once. The sample taken for sequencing was blood. These receptors came from an older woman with Graves' ophthalmopathy.

This clonotype was counted ten times or more. CDR3 loop: CAWSRDRRYNEQFF. Written as DNA, the CDR3 is TGTGCCTGGAGCCGGGACAGAAGATACAATGAGCAGTTCTTC. The V gene is TRBV30, the J gene TRBJ2-1; 7 positions agree with TRBD1. The CDR3 covers 14 residues. Germline V CDR1 and CDR2: GTSNPN, SVGIG (reference sequence). V was pared by 3 bases and J by 4 bases, with 6 bases of the junction left unmatched.

This clonotype was counted ten times or more. The chain couples TRBV3-1 to TRBJ2-5; 8 positions match TRBD2. The CDR3 totals 14 residues. The germline V gene encodes CDR1 LGHDT and CDR2 YNNKEL (reference sequence). Losses at the gene ends were 3 bases for V and 5 bases for J; bases not matched to a gene: 5. CDR3 DNA: TGTGCCAGCAGCCACCCGGGAGGGCCGGAGACCCAGTACTTC. Its protein product is CASSHPGGPETQYF.

CDR3 amino acids: CSIGGIQETQYF. Here the CDR3 DNA reads TGCAGTATCGGGGGAATTCAAGAGACCCAGTACTTC. The chain couples TRBV20-1 to TRBJ2-5; D is perhaps TRBD2 (6 bases). Trimming removed 8 bases at V and 2 bases at J, with 12 bases between. Germline assignment: CDR1 DFQATT and CDR2 SNEGSKA (reference sequence). The CDR3 has 12 amino acids.

This clonotype has a count of ten or more. The chain uses TRBV20-1 and TRBJ1-2; the D gene is possibly TRBD1 (5 bases). Germline V gene data show CDR1 as DFQATT and CDR2 as SNEGSKA (reference sequence). Deletions cut 5 bases from V and 6 bases from J, with 16 bases between. The CDR3 runs 13 residues. DNA of the CDR3: TGCAGTGCTTTCCAGGGCGCCGGTGATGGCTACACCTTC. It specifies CSAFQGAGDGYTF.

The gene calls are TRBV7-2 and TRBJ1-2; D might be TRBD1 (5 bases). The CDR3 contains 15 residues. Per the germline V gene, CDR1 is SGHTA and CDR2 is FQGNSA. The V and J ends lost 5 bases and 0 bases respectively, with 13 bases between them. The CDR3 is CASSPPRGANYGYTF. CDR3 nucleotides: TGTGCCAGCAGCCCACCGCGGGGGGCTAACTATGGCTACACCTTC.

This clonotype was detected ten times or more. The chain has TRBV2 and TRBJ2-1, with D perhaps matching TRBD2 (6 bases). Trimming left V 6 bases short and J 4 bases short, with 13 bases between. CDR1 SNHLY and CDR2 FYNNEI come from the germline V gene. The CDR3 sequence is 14 residues long. The CDR3 bases are TGTGCCAGCAGCCCGCGGGGCCTATACAATGAGCAGTTCTTC. Translating gives CASSPRGLYNEQFF.

At least ten counts were recorded for this clonotype. The V gene is TRBV11-2, the J gene TRBJ2-7, with D unresolved. V dropped 5 bases and J dropped 3 bases, with 17 bases sitting between them. Per germline, CDR1 SGHAT and CDR2 FQNNGV. The CDR3 spans 15 residues. CDR3 sequence (DNA): TGTGCCAGCAGCACTGCCCCAGGAGAATACTACGAGCAGTACTTC. Encoded protein: CASSTAPGEYYEQYF.

This clonotype was detected many times. The chain employs TRBV2 and TRBJ2-1; the D gene is possibly TRBD2 (6 bases). The CDR3 runs 14 residues. Germline-derived CDR1 and CDR2 are SNHLY and FYNNEI. Trimming took off 4 bases at V and 6 bases at J, with 13 bases between the two ends. The CDR3 bases are TGTGCCAGCAGTGTCAGCGGGTGGGGCAATGAGCAGTTCTTC. The encoded protein is CASSVSGWGNEQFF.

Comment on this clonotype: This may stem from a read error, because a much larger clone lies one nucleotide away. This chain joins TRBV20-1 and TRBJ2-7; 7 bases line up with TRBD2. This CDR3 has 13 residues. Per germline, CDR1 DFQATT and CDR2 SNEGSKA (reference sequence). CDR3 sequence reads: CSATGTTFRERYF. The CDR3, as DNA: TGCAGTGCTACCGGGACTACTTTTCGGGAGCGGTACTTC.